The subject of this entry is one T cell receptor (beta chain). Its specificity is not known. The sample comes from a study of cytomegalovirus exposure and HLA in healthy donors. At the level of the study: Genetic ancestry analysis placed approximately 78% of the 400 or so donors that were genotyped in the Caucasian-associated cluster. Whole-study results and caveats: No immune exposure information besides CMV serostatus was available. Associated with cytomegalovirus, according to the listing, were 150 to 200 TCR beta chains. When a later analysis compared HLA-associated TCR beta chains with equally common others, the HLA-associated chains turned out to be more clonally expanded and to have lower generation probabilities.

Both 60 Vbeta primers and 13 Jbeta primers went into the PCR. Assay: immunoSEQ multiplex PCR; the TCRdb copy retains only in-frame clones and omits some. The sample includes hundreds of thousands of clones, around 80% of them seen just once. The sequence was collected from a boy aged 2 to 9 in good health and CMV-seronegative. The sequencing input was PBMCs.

The CDR3 nucleotides are TGTGCCAGCAGCCAAGATCAGCAAAGCGGGGGCCTCCAAGAGACCCAGTACTTC. Its protein product is CASSQDQQSGGLQETQYF. This sequence joins TRBV4-2 and TRBJ2-5; 8 bases fit TRBD2. In germline, CDR1 is LGHNA, CDR2 YNFKEQ. CDR3 length: 18 amino acids. V lost 0 bases, J lost 1 base, and 10 bases stayed unmatched.